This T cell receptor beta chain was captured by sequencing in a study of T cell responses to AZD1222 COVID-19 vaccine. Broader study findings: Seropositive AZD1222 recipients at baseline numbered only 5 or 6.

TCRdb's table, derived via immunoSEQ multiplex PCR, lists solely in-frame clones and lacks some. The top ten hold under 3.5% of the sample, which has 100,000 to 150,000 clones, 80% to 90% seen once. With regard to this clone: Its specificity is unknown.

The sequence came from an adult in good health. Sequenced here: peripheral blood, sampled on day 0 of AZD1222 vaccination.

CDR3 region: CASSLVTSGSSYNEQFF. The CDR3 bases are TGTGCCAGCAGCTTGGTGACTAGCGGGAGCTCCTACAATGAGCAGTTCTTC. The chain links TRBV5-4 to TRBJ2-1; 12 bases agree with TRBD2. Looked up from germline, CDR1 is SGHNT and CDR2 is YYREEE (reference sequence). The CDR3 loop spans 17 amino acids. J lost 0 bases, V lost 0 bases, and 1 base had no gene match.